This T cell receptor beta chain was retrieved from a study of shared clonotypes between healthy human individuals. Overall study results and limits: With a few donors compared, 4.5% to 6.5% of naive CD4 clonotypes were shared. Against clonotypes common to all four donors, non-shared ones had lower generation probabilities. What naive subsets generally showed was a larger estimated richness than memory subsets showed.

As defined, naive CD8 cells were CD45RO-negative and positively selected for CCR7, with terminally differentiated effector memory CD45RA+ cells excluded. The CDR3 is made up of 17 amino acids. Germline-derived CDR1 and CDR2 are SQVTM and ANQGSEA. The V end was cut by 0 bases, the J end by 1 base, with 18 bases between. About 30,000 T cell genomes, or approximately 190 ng DNA, went into the sorted-subset replicate PCRs. Clones were read by immunoSEQ multiplex PCR, and TCRdb kept only the in-frame ones, dropping some. The sample has around 550,000 clones; approximately 95% are singletons. As regards this clone: Its antigen is unidentified.

The sequenced material came from naive CD8+ T cells sorted from blood. The genes are TRBV29-1 and TRBJ1-2, with no clear D. This sequence was found in a woman aged 25 to 39 in good health. CDR3 region: CSVEDEDQPPLNYGYTF. In DNA, the CDR3 is TGCAGCGTTGAAGATGAGGACCAGCCCCCCCTTAACTATGGCTACACCTTC.